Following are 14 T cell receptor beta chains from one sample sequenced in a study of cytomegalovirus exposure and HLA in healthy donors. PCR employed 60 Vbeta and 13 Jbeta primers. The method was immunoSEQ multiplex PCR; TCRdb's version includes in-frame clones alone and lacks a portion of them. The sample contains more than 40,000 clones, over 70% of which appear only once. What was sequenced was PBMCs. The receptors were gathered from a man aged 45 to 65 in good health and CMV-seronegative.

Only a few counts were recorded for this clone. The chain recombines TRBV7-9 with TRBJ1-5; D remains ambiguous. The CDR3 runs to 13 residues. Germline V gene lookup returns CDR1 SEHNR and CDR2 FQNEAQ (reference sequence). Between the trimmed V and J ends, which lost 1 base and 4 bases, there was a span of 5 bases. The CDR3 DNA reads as TGTGCCAGCAGCTTAGATGAGAATCAGCCCCAGCATTTT. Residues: CASSLDENQPQHF.

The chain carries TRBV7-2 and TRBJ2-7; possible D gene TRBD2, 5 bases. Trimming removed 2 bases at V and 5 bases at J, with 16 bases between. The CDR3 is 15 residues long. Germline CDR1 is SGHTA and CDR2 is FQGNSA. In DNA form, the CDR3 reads TGTGCCAGCAGCTTAAGGCGAGTAGGAGGCCACGAGCAGTACTTC. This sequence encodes CASSLRRVGGHEQYF.

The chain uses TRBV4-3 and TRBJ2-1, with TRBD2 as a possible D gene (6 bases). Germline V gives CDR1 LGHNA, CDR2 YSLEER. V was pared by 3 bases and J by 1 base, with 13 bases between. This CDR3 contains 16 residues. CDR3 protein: CASSHAFGGSYNEQFF. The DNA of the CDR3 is TGCGCCAGCAGCCATGCCTTTGGGGGGTCCTACAATGAGCAGTTCTTC.

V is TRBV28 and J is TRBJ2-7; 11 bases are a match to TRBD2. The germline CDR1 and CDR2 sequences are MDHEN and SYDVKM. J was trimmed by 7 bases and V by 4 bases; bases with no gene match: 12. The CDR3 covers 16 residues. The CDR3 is CASSSPPTSGTPEQYF. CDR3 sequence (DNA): TGTGCCAGCAGTTCACCCCCGACTAGCGGGACTCCGGAGCAGTACTTC.

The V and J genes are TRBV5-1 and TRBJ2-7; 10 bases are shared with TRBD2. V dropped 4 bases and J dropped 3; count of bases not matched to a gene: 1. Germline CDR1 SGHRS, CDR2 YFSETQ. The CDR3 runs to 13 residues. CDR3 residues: CASSTSGNYEQYF. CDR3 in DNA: TGCGCCAGCAGCACTAGCGGGAACTACGAGCAGTACTTC.

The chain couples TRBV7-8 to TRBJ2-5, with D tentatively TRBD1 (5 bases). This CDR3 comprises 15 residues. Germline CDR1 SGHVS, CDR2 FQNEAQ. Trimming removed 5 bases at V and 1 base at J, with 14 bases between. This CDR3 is CASSPMTERQETQYF. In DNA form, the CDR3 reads TGTGCCAGCAGCCCCATGACAGAACGCCAAGAGACCCAGTACTTC.

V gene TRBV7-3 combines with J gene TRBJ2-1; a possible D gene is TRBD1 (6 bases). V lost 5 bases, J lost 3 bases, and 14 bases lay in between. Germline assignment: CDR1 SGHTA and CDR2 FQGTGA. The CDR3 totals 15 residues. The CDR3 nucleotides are TGTGCCAGCAGCCCGGGACAATCGAACTACAATGAGCAGTTCTTC. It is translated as CASSPGQSNYNEQFF.

For the CDR3, the DNA is TGTGCCAGCTCACCCAAGGCGGATAATTCACCCCTCCACTTT. This encodes CASSPKADNSPLHF. The V and J genes are TRBV18 and TRBJ1-6; no definite D call. Germline CDR1 is KGHSH and CDR2 is LQKENI. The CDR3 length is 14 residues. V lost 3 bases and J lost 5, with 8 bases in between. Variable domain in full (rest from reference TRBV18 and TRBJ1-6): NAGVMQNPRHLVRRRGQEARLRCSPMKGHSHVYWYRQLPEEGLKFMVYLQKENIIDESGMPKERFSAEFPKEGPSILRIQQVVRGDSAAYFCASSPKADNSPLHFGNGTRLTVT.

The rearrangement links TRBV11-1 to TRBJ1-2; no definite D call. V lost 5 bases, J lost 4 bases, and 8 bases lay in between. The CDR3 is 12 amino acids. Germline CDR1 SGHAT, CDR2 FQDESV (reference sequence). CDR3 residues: CASSPLGYGYTF. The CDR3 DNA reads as TGTGCCAGCAGCCCCCTCGGCTATGGCTACACCTTC. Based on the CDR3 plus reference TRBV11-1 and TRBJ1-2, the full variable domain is EAEVAQSPRYKITEKSQAVAFWCDPISGHATLYWYRQILGQGPELLVQFQDESVVDDSQLPKDRFSAERLKGVDSTLKIQPAELGDSAMYLCASSPLGYGYTFGSGTRLTVV.

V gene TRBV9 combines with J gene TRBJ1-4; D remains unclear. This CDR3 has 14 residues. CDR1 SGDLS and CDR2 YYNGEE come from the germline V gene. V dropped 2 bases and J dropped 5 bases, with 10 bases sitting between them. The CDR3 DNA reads TGTGCCAGCAGCGTCGGGGTCCAGAATGAAAAACTGTTTTTT. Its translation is CASSVGVQNEKLFF. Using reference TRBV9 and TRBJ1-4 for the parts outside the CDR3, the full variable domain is DSGVTQTPKHLITATGQRVTLRCSPRSGDLSVYWYQQSLDQGLQFLIQYYNGEERAKGNILERFSAQQFPDLHSELNLSSLELGDSALYFCASSVGVQNEKLFFGSGTQLSVL.

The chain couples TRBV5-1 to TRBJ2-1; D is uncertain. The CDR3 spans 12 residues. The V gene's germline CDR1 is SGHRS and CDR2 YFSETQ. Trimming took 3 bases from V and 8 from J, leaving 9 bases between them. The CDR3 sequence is CASSYTLDEQFF. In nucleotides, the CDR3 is TGCGCCAGCAGCTACACATTGGATGAGCAGTTCTTC.

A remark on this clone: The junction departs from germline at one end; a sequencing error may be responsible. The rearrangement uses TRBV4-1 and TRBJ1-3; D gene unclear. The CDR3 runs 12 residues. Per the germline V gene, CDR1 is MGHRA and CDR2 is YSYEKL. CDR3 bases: TGTGCCAGCAGCCAACGTGGAAACACCATATATTTT. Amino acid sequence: CASSQRGNTIYF.

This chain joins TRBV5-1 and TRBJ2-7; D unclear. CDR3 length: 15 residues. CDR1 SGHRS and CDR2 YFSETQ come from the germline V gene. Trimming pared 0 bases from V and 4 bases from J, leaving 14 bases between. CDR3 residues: CASSLESDPAYEQYF. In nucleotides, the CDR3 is TGCGCCAGCAGCTTGGAAAGCGACCCGGCATACGAGCAGTACTTC.

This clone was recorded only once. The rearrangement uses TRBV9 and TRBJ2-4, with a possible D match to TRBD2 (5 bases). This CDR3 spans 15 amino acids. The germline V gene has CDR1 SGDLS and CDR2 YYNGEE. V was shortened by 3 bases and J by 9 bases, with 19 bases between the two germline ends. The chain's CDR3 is CASSAQSGSLGIQYF. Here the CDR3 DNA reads TGTGCCAGCAGCGCCCAGAGCGGCTCCCTGGGCATTCAGTACTTC.